Shown below are 5 T cell receptor beta chains from a single sample sequenced in a study of OX40 agonist ivuxolimab in advanced cancers. This table comes from immunoSEQ multiplex PCR, and its TCRdb copy is limited to in-frame clones, with some not included. The data contain about 47,000 clones, approximately 82% of them singletons. The sample was CD4+ or CD8+ T cells sorted from blood, taken in a trial of the OX40 agonist ivuxolimab. The receptor source for this set is an adult with an advanced solid tumor such as melanoma, head and neck, liver or kidney cancer.

The genes are TRBV6-1 and TRBJ2-3, with 8 bases identical to TRBD2. Trimming at V came to 4 bases and at J to 1 base, leaving 4 bases not matched to a gene. The CDR3 contains 15 residues. CDR1 and CDR2 from the germline V gene are MNHNS and SASEGT. CDR3 coding DNA: TGTGCCAGCAGTGGAGCGGGAGCGGGCACAGATACGCAGTATTTT. It translates to CASSGAGAGTDTQYF.

V usage is TRBV9 and J usage is TRBJ2-3, with D unresolved. The CDR3 loop spans 14 amino acids. CDR1 is SGDLS and CDR2 is YYNGEE in the germline V gene. V shed 3 bases and J shed 1 base, with 9 bases lying between them. The CDR3: CASSDQSGTDTQYF. In DNA, the CDR3 is TGTGCCAGCAGCGATCAGTCAGGCACAGATACGCAGTATTTT.

This clone was recorded only once. The J gene is TRBJ1-4, the V gene TRBV7-9, with 9 bases fitting TRBD1. This CDR3 spans 16 amino acids. Trimming cost V 6 bases and J 0 bases; bases outside gene matches: 5. The germline gives CDR1 SEHNR, CDR2 FQNEAQ (reference sequence). CDR3 in amino acids: CASSSGQGTTNEKLFF. As DNA, the CDR3 is TGTGCCAGCAGTTCGGGACAGGGAACAACTAATGAAAAACTGTTTTTT.

J is TRBJ1-1 and V is TRBV2; no reliable D call. Germline CDR1 reads SNHLY; CDR2 reads FYNNEI. This CDR3 has 15 amino acids. The V and J ends lost 4 bases and 2 bases respectively, with 14 bases between them. The CDR3 protein is CASSVSGGSNTEAFF. The CDR3 DNA reads TGTGCCAGCAGTGTATCGGGAGGGTCCAACACTGAAGCTTTCTTT.

This clone was detected once. This chain joins TRBV10-3 and TRBJ1-1; tentatively, D is TRBD1 (5 bases). This CDR3 has 12 amino acids. Germline V lookup: CDR1 ENHRY, CDR2 SYGVKD. V lost 4 bases to trimming and J lost 4 bases, with 7 bases between them. The CDR3 nucleotides read TGTGCCATCAGTGGGGGGGGCACTGAAGCTTTCTTT. This gives the protein CAISGGGTEAFF.